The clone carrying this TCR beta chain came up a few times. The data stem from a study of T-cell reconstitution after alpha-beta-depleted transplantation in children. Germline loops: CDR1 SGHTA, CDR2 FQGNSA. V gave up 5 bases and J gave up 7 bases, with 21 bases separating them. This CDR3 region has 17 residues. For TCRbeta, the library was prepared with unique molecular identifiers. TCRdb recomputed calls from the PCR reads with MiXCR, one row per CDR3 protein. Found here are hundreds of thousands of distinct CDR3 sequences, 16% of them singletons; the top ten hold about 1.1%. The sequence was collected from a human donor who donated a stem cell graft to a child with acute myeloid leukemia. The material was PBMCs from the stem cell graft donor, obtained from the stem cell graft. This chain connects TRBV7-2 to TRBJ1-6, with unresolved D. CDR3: CASSQRASVRANSPLHF. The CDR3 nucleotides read TGTGCCAGCAGCCAGAGGGCTTCAGTGAGGGCAAATTCACCCCTCCACTTT.